This record looks at one T cell receptor (beta chain) sequence and its context. This CDR3 has 15 residues. V was pared by 4 bases and J by 8 bases, with 12 bases of the junction left unmatched. Germline values: CDR1 SGHTS, CDR2 YDEGEE. The data are from a study of shared clonotypes between healthy human individuals. Study background: Donors consisted of a couple of women and a few men between 18 and 49.

Generated by immunoSEQ multiplex PCR, the TCRdb table keeps only in-frame clones and is missing some. Among millions of clones listed, 85% to 95% were seen once. This sequence originates from a man younger than 35 in good health. This sequence joins TRBV5-8 and TRBJ2-1; 7 nucleotides align to TRBD2. Input material: naive CD4+ T cells sorted from blood. Subset described: CD45RA+ positively selected. CDR3 residues: CASSRGLAGSDEQFF. The CDR3 coding sequence is TGTGCCAGCAGCCGGGGGTTAGCGGGTAGCGATGAGCAGTTCTTC.